This TCR beta chain was retrieved from a study of response to subunit inactivated influenza vaccine (dated by TCRdb to 2017 to 2018). Looking at the study overall: Deep quantitative profiling of the T cell receptor repertoire was used in the study to follow responses to a trivalent subunit inactivated influenza vaccine. Results the study describes overall, beyond this receptor: According to the authors, only a limited number of new T cells may be recruited by each seasonal influenza vaccination.

This clonotype was counted at least ten times. Its antigen target is currently unknown. The sample holds no much larger clone one base away, and base qualities are not on file. The V end gives up 5 bases and the J end 5 bases, leaving 7 bases in the junction not matched to a gene. The CDR3 goes from the cysteine to the phenylalanine over 15 residues. Here the CDR3 DNA is all that survives: 45 bases in frame from base 1. Library preparation employed RT-PCR. TCRdb records Illumina HiSeq 2500 as the sequencer. TCRdb took the public reads, trimmed them with fastp at Q25, ran MiXCR for clone calling and kept in-frame beta chains. Under each unique CDR3 protein, matching rows form one entry showing the most common genes and DNA. The sample includes more than 250,000 distinct CDR3 sequences, with just over 20% observed a single time. Clones ranked in the top ten supply roughly a tenth of the sample.

This specimen was PBMCs from blood, taken approximately 20 months after vaccination. The receptor comes from a man between 50 and 69 years old who received an inactivated influenza vaccine. Donor details come from another sample of the same person, matched by shared clones. The V and J genes are TRBV12-3 or TRBV12-4 and TRBJ2-3; 10 central bases correspond to TRBD1. The DNA reads as follows: TGTGCCAGCAGTCCTGGGGGACAGGGGCGAGATACGCAGTATTTT. This yields the protein CASSPGGQGRDTQYF.